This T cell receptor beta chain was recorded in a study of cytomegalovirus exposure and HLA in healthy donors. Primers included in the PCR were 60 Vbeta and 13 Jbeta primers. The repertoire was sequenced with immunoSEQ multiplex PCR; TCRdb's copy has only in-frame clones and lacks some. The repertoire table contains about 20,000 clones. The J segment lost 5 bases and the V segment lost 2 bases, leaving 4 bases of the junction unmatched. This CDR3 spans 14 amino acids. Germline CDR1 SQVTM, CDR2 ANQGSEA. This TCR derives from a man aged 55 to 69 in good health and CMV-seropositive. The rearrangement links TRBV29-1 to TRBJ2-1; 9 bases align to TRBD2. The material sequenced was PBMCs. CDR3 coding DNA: TGCAGCGTTGAACGGAGCGGGGGGAACAATGAGCAGTTCTTC. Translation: CSVERSGGNNEQFF.